Following are 7 T cell receptor beta chains from one sample sequenced in a study of tissue T cells after allogeneic stem cell transplantation. As to time point: mouse harvest day 14 after allogeneic transplant. Tail vein injection delivered 10^7 T-cell-depleted bone marrow cells and 10^6 splenic CD5+ T cells. Data came from immunoSEQ multiplex PCR; TCRdb stores just in-frame clones and leaves some out. The repertoire holds nearly 7,000 clones, with around 37% as singletons. The sample consisted of skin. The source of these receptors is a female BALB/c mouse given C57BL/6 T cells with graft-versus-host disease after an allogeneic hematopoietic cell transplant.

As for this clone: The genes are named according to mouse. Read sequence stops 1 residue before the CDR3 end, and the germline J gene provides the missing end. The V call is TRBV4, the J call TRBJ2-3; no definite D call. V gave up 3 bases and J gave up 0 bases, with 4 bases separating them. The germline gives CDR1 LGHDT, CDR2 YNNKQL (reference sequence). The CDR3 extends over 13 amino acids. The CDR3 bases that were read are TGTGCCAGCAGCTACAATAGTGCAGAAACGCTGTAT. This codes for CASSYNSAETLY. The whole CDR3 sequence reads CASSYNSAETLYF.

This clone was seen more than once but under ten times. Any gene name here is a mouse gene name. The CDR3 end lies 1 residue beyond the end of the read and is filled in from the germline J gene. This chain joins TRBV26 and TRBJ2-4; a weak D match, TRBD1 (6 bases). The CDR3 runs to 13 residues. The ends were cut back, 2 bases at V and 5 bases at J, with 8 bases in the middle. Germline CDR1 KGHPV, CDR2 FQNQEV (reference sequence). The covered CDR3 bases are TGTGCCAGCAGTCTGGCAGGGGTAAACACCTTGTAC. It is translated as CASSLAGVNTLY. The CDR3 reads in full as CASSLAGVNTLYF.

This clone was observed a handful of times. Mouse germline and gene names are used. The read halts 1 residue ahead of the CDR3 end, with the missing end drawn from the germline J gene. The genes are TRBV23 and TRBJ2-2. Per germline, CDR1 KGHTA and CDR2 FQNQQP. CDR3 length: 13 residues. This chain's CDR3 is CSSSQPRAGQLYF. The sequenced part of the CDR3 DNA is TGCTCCAGCAGTCAACCGCGGGCCGGGCAGCTCTAC.

A remark on this clone: Genes and germline are mouse. The sequence runs out 1 residue before the end of the CDR3; the remainder is reconstructed from the germline J gene. V is TRBV26 and J is TRBJ2-4, with TRBD1 matching over 7 bases. With 2 bases clipped from V and 6 bases from J, the junction kept 8 bases outside the gene matches. Germline-derived CDR1 and CDR2 are KGHPV and FQNQEV (reference sequence). The length of the CDR3 is 15 residues. Partial CDR3 DNA: TGTGCCAGCAGTCTGAAGACAGGGAGGGGGAACACCTTGTAC. Its protein is CASSLKTGRGNTLY. The complete CDR3 sequence is CASSLKTGRGNTLYF.

Notes on this clone: Genes and germline come from the mouse. The sequence runs out 1 residue before the end of the CDR3; the remainder is reconstructed from the germline J gene. V is TRBV26 and J is TRBJ1-1; D is uncertain. V lost 3 bases, J lost 1 base, and 6 bases lay in between. This CDR3 region has 13 residues. Germline CDR1 reads KGHPV; CDR2 reads FQNQEV (reference sequence). The DNA read from the CDR3 is TGTGCCAGCAGTCTAAACATAAACACAGAAGTCTTC. This translates into CASSLNINTEVF. The whole CDR3 sequence is CASSLNINTEVFF.

Details on this clone: Gene names and germline refer to mouse. The sequence runs out 1 residue before the end of the CDR3; the remainder is reconstructed from the germline J gene. This chain uses TRBV26 with TRBJ2-5; 7 nucleotides line up with TRBD2. CDR1 is KGHPV and CDR2 is FQNQEV in the germline V gene (reference sequence). V lost 3 bases and J lost 1; bases outside the gene matches: 1. This CDR3 spans 14 amino acids. The sequenced CDR3 bases are TGTGCCAGCAGTCTTTGGGGGGACCAAGACACCCAGTAC. Translating it yields CASSLWGDQDTQY. The entire CDR3 sequence reads CASSLWGDQDTQYF.

This clone was picked up a small number of times. Gene labels here are mouse ones. The CDR3 loop reads CSSSQGDSSQNTLYF. The sequenced CDR3 bases are TGCTCCAGCAGTCAAGGGGACAGTAGTCAAAACACCTTGTAC. The V gene is TRBV23, the J gene TRBJ2-4; TRBD1, the table's D call, lacks a check against the DNA. The CDR3 extends 1 residue past the end of the read, so its final part is completed from the germline J gene. The CDR3 has 15 amino acids. In germline, CDR1 is KGHTA, CDR2 FQNQQP. Using reference TRBV23 and TRBJ2-4 for the parts outside the CDR3, the full variable domain is DAAVTQKPRYLIKMKGQEAEMKCIPEKGHTAVFWYQQKQSKELKFLIYFQNQQPLDQIDMVKERFSAVCPSSSLCSLGIRTCEAEDSALYLCSSSQGDSSQNTLYFGAGTRLSVL.